This TCR beta chain is from a study of radiotherapy plus CTLA-4 blockade in lung cancer. For the study at large: Objective response rate was around 20%; disease control rate, under 35%. Study observations and caveats: Early blood T cell clone dynamics, with interferon-beta, were reported to best predict response. Once radiotherapy plus ipilimumab had been given, TCR clones derived from tumor expanded in blood.

Chemo-refractory metastatic non-small-cell lung cancer patients received focal radiation with ipilimumab CTLA-4 blockade. Germline assignment: CDR1 LNHNV and CDR2 YYDKDF (reference sequence). Trimming cost V 0 bases and J 2 bases, with 7 bases left between them. This CDR3 has 14 amino acids. This clone appeared once. Antigen unknown. The assay was immunoSEQ multiplex PCR, and TCRdb's table has in-frame clones only and misses some. The repertoire holds about 45,000 clones, with around 63% as singletons. This sample comprised peripheral blood, obtained from a patient treated with radiotherapy plus ipilimumab. This rearrangement joins TRBV15 to TRBJ2-5, with a possible D match to TRBD1 (5 bases). The clonotype was recovered from a human donor with non-small cell lung cancer who had a partial response to radiotherapy plus ipilimumab. The CDR3 here is CATSRDRVQETQYF. The DNA of the CDR3 is TGTGCCACCAGCAGAGACAGGGTACAAGAGACCCAGTACTTC.